A selection of T cell receptor beta chains follows, all from one sample in a study of post-analysis software for immune sequencing data. Using its own MiXCR run on the PCR reads, TCRdb lists one record per CDR3 protein. Of about 800,000 distinct CDR3 sequences in the sample, 25% to 30% were seen once. Sequenced material: blood. Receptors originate from a girl under 18 with multiple sclerosis. Both conserved end residues are part of each CDR3. Each record gives: J gene, V gene, CDR3 protein.

TRBJ1-2 TRBV5-1 CASSRDLMDGYTF
TRBJ1-1 TRBV11-2 CASSWGQASGEAFF
TRBJ2-7 TRBV6-2/TRBV6-3 CASSNPSGQQYF
TRBJ2-3 TRBV5-1 CASSLSLSGDTQYF
TRBJ2-1 TRBV12-3/TRBV12-4 CASRIPQENEQFF
TRBJ2-7 TRBV12-3/TRBV12-4 CASTRFTGAYEQYF
TRBJ1-5 TRBV29-1 CSVGQPDQPQHF
TRBJ2-7 TRBV4-3 CASSQDGASSYEQYF
TRBJ1-5 TRBV28 CASSRMGGFTAQHF
TRBJ2-3 TRBV27 CASSLGLPGTDTQYF
TRBJ2-7 TRBV29-1 CSVEDKGRGSYEQYF
NA TRBV7-9 CASAAAFYEQYF
TRBJ2-3 TRBV12-3/TRBV12-4 CASSFFLAGGLDTQYF
TRBJ2-5 TRBV14 CASSQGWYPMLSFGTQETQYF
TRBJ1-2 TRBV28 CASSLTAVPLYGYTF
TRBJ2-3 TRBV7-8 CASNLRPRVGDTQYF
TRBJ1-2 TRBV5-1 CASSLEGSSSSNYGYTF
TRBJ1-2 TRBV28 CASSDYDRAVFYGYTF
TRBJ2-3 TRBV20-1 CSAADHWAAGADTQYF